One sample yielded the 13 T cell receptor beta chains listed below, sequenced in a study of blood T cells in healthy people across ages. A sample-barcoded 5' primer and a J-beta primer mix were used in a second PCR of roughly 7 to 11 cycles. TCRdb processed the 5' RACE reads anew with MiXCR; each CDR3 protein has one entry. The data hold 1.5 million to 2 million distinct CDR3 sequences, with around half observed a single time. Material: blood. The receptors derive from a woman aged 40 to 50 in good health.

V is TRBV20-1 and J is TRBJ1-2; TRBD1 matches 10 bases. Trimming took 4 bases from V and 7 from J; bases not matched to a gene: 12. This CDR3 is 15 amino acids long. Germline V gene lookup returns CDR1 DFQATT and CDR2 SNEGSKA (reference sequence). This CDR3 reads CSATTRGQGVFGYTF. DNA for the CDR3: TGCAGTGCTACCACAAGAGGACAGGGGGTTTTTGGCTACACCTTC.

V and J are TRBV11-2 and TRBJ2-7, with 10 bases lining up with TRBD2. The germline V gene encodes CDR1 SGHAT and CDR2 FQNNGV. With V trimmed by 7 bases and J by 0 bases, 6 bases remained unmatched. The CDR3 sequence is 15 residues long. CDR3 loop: CASTVTSGSSYEQYF. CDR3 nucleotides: TGTGCCAGCACCGTGACTAGCGGGTCCTCCTACGAGCAGTACTTC.

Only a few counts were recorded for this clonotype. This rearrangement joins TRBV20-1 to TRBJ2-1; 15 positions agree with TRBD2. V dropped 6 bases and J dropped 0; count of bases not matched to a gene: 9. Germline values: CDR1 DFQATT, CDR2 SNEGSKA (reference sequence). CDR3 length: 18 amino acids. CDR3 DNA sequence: TGCAGTGCCCCGAAAGGACTAGCGGGGGGGAGCTCCTACAATGAGCAGTTCTTC. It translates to CSAPKGLAGGSSYNEQFF.

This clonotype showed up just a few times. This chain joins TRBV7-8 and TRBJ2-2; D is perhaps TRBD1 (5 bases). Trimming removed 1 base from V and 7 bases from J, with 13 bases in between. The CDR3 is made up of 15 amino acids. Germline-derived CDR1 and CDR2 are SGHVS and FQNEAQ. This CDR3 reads CASSLVSGNIGELFF. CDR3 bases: TGTGCCAGCAGCTTAGTTTCAGGGAATATCGGGGAGCTGTTTTTT.

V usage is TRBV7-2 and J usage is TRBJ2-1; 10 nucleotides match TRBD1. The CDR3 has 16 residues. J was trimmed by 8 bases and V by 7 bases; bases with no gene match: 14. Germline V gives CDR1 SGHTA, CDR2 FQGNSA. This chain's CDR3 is CASNSASGTGVHEQFF. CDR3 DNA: TGTGCCAGCAACTCCGCCTCCGGGACAGGGGTACATGAGCAGTTCTTC.

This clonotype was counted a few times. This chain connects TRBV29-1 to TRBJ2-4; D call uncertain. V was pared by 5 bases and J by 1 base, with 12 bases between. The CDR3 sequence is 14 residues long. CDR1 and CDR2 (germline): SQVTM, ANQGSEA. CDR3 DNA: TGCAGCGTTATTACTACGAATGCCAAAAACATTCAGTACTTC. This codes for CSVITTNAKNIQYF.

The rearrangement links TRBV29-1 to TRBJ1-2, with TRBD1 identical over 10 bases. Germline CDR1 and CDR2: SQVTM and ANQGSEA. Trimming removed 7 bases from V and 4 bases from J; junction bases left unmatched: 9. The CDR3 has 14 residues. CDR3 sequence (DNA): TGCAGCGCACGAGGGACAGGGGAACTCTATGGCTACACCTTC. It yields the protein CSARGTGELYGYTF.

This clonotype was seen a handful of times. The CDR3 spells CASSVDYGEQFF. As DNA, the CDR3 is TGTGCCAGCAGCGTCGACTATGGTGAGCAGTTCTTC. V usage is TRBV9 and J usage is TRBJ2-1, with D perhaps TRBD2 (5 bases). V lost 2 bases and J lost 9, with 9 bases in between. The CDR3 length is 12 residues. Germline values: CDR1 SGDLS, CDR2 YYNGEE. Based on the CDR3 plus reference TRBV9 and TRBJ2-1, the full variable domain is DSGVTQTPKHLITATGQRVTLRCSPRSGDLSVYWYQQSLDQGLQFLIQYYNGEERAKGNILERFSAQQFPDLHSELNLSSLELGDSALYFCASSVDYGEQFFGPGTRLTVL.

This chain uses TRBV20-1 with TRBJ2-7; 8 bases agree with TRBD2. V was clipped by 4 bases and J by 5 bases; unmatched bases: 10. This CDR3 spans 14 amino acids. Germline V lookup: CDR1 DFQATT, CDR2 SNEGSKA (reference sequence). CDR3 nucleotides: TGCAGTGCTACGCCGGGACTAGGGTTGGACGAGCAGTACTTC. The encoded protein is CSATPGLGLDEQYF.

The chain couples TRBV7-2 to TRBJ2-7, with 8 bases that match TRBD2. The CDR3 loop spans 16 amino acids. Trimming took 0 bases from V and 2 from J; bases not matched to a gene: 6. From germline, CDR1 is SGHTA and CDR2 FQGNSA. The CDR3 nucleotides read TGTGCCAGCAGCTTAGCCCCCTTCGGGGGGGCCTACGAGCAGTACTTC. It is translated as CASSLAPFGGAYEQYF.

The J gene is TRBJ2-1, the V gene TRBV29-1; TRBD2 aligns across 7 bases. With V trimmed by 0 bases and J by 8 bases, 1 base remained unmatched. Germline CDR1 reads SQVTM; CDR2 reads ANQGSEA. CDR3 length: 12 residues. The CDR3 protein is CSVEEGRDEQFF. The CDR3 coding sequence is TGCAGCGTTGAAGAGGGGAGGGATGAGCAGTTCTTC.

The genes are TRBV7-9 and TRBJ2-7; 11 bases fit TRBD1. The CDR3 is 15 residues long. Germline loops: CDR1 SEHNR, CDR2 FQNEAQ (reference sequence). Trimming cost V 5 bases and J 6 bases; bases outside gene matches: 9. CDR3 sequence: CASSPWTGGRLEQYF. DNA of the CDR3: TGTGCCAGCAGCCCTTGGACAGGGGGCCGCCTCGAGCAGTACTTC.

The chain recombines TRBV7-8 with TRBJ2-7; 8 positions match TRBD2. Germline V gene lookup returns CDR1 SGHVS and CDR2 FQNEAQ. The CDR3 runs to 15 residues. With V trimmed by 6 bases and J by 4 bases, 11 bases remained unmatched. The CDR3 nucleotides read TGTGCCAGCAGTGAAAATCGCGGGGGGAGATACGAGCAGTACTTC. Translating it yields CASSENRGGRYEQYF.